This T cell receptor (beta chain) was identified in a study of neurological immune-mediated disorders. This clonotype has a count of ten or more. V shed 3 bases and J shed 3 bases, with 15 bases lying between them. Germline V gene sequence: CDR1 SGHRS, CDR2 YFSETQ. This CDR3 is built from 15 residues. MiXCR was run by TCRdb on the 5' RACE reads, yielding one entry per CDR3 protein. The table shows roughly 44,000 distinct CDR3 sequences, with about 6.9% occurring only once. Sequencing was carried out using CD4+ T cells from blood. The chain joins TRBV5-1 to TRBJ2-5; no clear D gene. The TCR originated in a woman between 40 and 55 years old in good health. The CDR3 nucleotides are TGCGCCAGCAGCTCCCAGCCTGGGGATGAAGAGACCCAGTACTTC. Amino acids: CASSSQPGDEETQYF.